This TCR beta chain was obtained from a study of CD8 T cells in ankylosing spondylitis. General observations from the study: Some of the motif variants had earlier been found in reactive arthritis patients' fluid and blood. There was a TCR beta motif, made of several highly homologous variants, that appeared characteristic of ankylosing spondylitis blood. Clones tied to disease were said to be significantly enriched in matched ankylosing spondylitis synovial fluid.

Germline assignment: CDR1 KGHDR and CDR2 SFDVKD. V was clipped by 4 bases and J by 3 bases; unmatched bases: 3. CDR3 length equals 14 residues. TCRdb independently ran MiXCR on the 5' RACE reads; one entry per CDR3 protein. The sample yields 500,000 or so distinct CDR3 sequences, roughly 5.3% seen once. This clonotype was seen ten or more times. Antigen: not known. The chain has TRBV24-1 and TRBJ2-7, with 9 bases fitting TRBD1. The receptor was isolated from a male donor with ankylosing spondylitis. The sequenced material came from blood, either unsorted or a sorted T cell fraction (not recorded which). DNA for the CDR3: TGTGCCACCAGTGACCCGACAGGGGGCTACGAGCAGTACTTC. Translating gives CATSDPTGGYEQYF.